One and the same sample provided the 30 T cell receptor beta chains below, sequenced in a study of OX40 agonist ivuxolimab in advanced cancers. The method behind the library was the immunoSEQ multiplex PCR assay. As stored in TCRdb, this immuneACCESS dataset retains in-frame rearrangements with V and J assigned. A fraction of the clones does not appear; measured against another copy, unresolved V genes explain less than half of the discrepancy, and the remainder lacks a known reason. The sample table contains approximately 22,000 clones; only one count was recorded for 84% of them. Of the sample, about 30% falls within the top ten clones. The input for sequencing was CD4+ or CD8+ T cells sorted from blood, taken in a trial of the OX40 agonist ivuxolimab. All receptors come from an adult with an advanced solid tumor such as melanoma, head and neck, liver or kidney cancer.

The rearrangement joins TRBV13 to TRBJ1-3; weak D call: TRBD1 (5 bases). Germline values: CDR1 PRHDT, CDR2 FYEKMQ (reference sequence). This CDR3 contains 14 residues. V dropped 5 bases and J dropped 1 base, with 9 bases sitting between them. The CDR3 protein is CASSARASGNTIYF. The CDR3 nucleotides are TGTGCCAGCAGCGCCAGGGCATCTGGAAACACCATATATTTT.

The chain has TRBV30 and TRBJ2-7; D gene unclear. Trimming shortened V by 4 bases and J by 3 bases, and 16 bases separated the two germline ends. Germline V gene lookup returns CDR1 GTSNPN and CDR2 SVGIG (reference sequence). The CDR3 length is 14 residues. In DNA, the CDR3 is TGTGCCTGGAAGGCGGACGGATACTACTACGAGCAGTACTTC. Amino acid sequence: CAWKADGYYYEQYF. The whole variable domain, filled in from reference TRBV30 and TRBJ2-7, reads SQTIHQWPATLVQPVGSPLSLECTVEGTSNPNLYWYRQAAGRGLQLLFYSVGIGQISSEVPQNLSASRPQDRQFILSSKKLLLSDSGFYLCAWKADGYYYEQYFGPGTRLTVT.

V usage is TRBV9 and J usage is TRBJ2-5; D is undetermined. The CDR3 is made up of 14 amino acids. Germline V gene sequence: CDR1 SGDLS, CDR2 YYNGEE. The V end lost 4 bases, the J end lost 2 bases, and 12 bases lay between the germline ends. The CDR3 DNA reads TGTGCCAGCAGCCCCTGGGCAGCTCAAGAGACCCAGTACTTC. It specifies CASSPWAAQETQYF.

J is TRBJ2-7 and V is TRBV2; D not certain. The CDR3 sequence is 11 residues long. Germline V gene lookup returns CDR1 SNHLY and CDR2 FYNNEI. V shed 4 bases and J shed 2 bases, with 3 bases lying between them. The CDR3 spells CASSVAYEQYF. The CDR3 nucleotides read TGTGCCAGCAGTGTCGCCTACGAGCAGTACTTC.

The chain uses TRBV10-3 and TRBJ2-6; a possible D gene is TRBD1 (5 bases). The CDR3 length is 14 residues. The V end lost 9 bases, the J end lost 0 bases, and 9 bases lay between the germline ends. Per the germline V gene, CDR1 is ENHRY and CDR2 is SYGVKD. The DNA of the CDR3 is TGTGCCATGCTCGACAGCTCTGGGGCCAACGTCCTGACTTTC. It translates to CAMLDSSGANVLTF.

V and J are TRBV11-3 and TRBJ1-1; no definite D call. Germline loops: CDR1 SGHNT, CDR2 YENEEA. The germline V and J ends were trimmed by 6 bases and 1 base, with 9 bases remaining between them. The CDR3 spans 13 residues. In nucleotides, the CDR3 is TGTGCCAGCAGACCCATAGGGAACACTGAAGCTTTCTTT. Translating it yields CASRPIGNTEAFF. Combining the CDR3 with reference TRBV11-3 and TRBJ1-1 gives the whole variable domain EAGVVQSPRYKIIEKKQPVAFWCNPISGHNTLYWYLQNLGQGPELLIRYENEEAVDDSQLPKDRFSAERLKGVDSTLKIQPAELGDSAVYLCASRPIGNTEAFFGQGTRLTVV.

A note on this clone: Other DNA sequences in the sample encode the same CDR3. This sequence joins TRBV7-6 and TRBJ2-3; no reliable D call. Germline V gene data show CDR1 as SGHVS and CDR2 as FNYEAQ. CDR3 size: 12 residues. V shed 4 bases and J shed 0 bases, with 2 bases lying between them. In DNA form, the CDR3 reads TGTGCCAGCAGCTCGAGCACAGATACGCAGTATTTT. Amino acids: CASSSSTDTQYF.

The chain's CDR3 is CASSQLGTGSNEKLFF. The CDR3, as DNA: TGCGCCAGCAGCCAACTCGGGACAGGCTCGAATGAAAAACTGTTTTTT. The chain recombines TRBV4-1 with TRBJ1-4; 8 bases align to TRBD1. The CDR3 is 16 amino acids. The V and J ends lost 2 bases and 5 bases, in that order; junction bases with no gene match: 7. Germline CDR1 and CDR2: MGHRA and YSYEKL.

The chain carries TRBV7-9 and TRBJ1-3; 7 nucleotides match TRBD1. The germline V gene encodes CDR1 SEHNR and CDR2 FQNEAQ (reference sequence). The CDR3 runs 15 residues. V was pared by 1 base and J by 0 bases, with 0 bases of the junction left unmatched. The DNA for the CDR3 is TGTGCCAGCAGCTTAGGACAGGGCTCTGGAAACACCATATATTTT. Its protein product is CASSLGQGSGNTIYF.

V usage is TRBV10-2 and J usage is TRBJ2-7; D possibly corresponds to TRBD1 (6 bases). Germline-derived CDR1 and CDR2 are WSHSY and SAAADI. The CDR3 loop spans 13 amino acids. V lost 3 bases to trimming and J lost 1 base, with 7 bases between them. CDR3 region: CASSERGSYEQYF. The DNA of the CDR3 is TGCGCCAGCAGTGAAAGGGGGTCCTACGAGCAGTACTTC.

The DNA of the CDR3 is TGTGCCAGCAGCACAGGAGGGGTAGCGGGCCTTTCCCAGCAGTTCTTC. This sequence encodes CASSTGGVAGLSQQFF. This sequence joins TRBV7-8 and TRBJ2-1, with TRBD2 matching over 7 bases. This CDR3 region has 16 residues. The ends lost 5 bases at V and 11 bases at J; junction bases unmatched: 18. Germline V CDR1 and CDR2: SGHVS, FQNEAQ.

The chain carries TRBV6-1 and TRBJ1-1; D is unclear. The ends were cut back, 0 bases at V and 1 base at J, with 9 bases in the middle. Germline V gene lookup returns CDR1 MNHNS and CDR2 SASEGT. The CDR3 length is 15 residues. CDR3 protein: CASSEAGAANTEAFF. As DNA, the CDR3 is TGTGCCAGCAGTGAAGCCGGCGCAGCGAACACTGAAGCTTTCTTT.

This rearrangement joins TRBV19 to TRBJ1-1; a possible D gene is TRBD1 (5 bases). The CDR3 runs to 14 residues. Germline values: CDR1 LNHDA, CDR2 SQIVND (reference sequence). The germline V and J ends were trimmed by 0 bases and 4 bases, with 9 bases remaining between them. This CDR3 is CASSIDEGPTEAFF. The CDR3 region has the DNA TGTGCCAGTAGTATAGACGAGGGACCCACTGAAGCTTTCTTT.

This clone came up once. CDR3 protein: CASSDPLGTTNTGELFF. DNA of the CDR3: TGTGCCAGCAGTGACCCATTGGGGACTACGAACACCGGGGAGCTGTTTTTT. The genes are TRBV6-4 and TRBJ2-2; 7 bases match TRBD2. Germline-derived CDR1 and CDR2 are MRHNA and SNTAGT. CDR3 length: 17 amino acids. V lost 2 bases and J lost 0; bases outside the gene matches: 6.

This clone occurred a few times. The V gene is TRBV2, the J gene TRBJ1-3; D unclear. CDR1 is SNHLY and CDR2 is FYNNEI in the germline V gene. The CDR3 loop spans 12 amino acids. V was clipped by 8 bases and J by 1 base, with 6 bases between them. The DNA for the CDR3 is TGTGCCAGCCGCGGGTCTGGAAACACCATATATTTT. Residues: CASRGSGNTIYF. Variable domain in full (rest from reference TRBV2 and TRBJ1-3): EPEVTQTPSHQVTQMGQEVILRCVPISNHLYFYWYRQILGQKVEFLVSFYNNEISEKSEIFDDQFSVERPDGSNFTLKIRSTKLEDSAMYFCASRGSGNTIYFGEGSWLTVV.

CDR3 bases: TGTGCCAGCAGCTTAGCCTACGAGCAGTACTTC. Amino acids: CASSLAYEQYF. V usage is TRBV13 and J usage is TRBJ2-7, with D unclear. V was cut by 1 base and J by 2 bases, with 0 bases left in between. Germline values: CDR1 PRHDT, CDR2 FYEKMQ (reference sequence). There are 11 residues in the CDR3.

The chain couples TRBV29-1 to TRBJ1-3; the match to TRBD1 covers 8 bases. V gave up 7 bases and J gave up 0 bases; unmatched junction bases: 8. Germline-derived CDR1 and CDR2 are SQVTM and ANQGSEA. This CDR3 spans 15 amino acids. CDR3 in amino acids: CSALGTGPSGNTIYF. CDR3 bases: TGCAGCGCCCTCGGGACAGGTCCCTCTGGAAACACCATATATTTT.

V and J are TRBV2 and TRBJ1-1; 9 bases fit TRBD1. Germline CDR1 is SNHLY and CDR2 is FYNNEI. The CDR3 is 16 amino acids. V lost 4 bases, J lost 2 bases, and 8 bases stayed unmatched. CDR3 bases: TGTGCCAGCAGTGGAGACCCGGGACAGGGAAACACTGAAGCTTTCTTT. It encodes CASSGDPGQGNTEAFF.

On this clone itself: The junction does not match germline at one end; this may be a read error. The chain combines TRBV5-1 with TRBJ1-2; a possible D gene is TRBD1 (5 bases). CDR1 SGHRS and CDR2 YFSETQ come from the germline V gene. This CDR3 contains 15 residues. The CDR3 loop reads CASSPLEQAVYGYTF. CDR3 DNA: TGTGCCAGCAGCCCTCTCGAACAGGCCGTTTATGGCTACACCTTC.

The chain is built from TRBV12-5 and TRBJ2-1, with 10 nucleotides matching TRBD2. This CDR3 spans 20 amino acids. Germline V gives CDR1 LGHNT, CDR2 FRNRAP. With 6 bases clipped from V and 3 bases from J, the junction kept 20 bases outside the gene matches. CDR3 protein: CASGPAENLGLADIYNEQFF. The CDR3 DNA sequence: TGTGCTAGTGGACCCGCCGAAAACCTCGGACTAGCGGACATCTACAATGAGCAGTTCTTC.

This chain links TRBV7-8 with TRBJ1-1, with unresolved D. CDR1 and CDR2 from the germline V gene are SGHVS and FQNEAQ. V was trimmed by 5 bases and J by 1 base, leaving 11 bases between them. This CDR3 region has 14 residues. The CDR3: CASSPRKANTEAFF. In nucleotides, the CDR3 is TGTGCCAGCAGCCCCCGGAAAGCGAACACTGAAGCTTTCTTT.

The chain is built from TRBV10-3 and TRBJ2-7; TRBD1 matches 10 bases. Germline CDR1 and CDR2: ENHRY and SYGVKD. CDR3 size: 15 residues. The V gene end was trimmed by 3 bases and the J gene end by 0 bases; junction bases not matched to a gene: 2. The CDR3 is CAISDRDRGSYEQYF. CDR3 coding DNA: TGTGCCATCAGTGACCGGGACAGGGGCTCCTACGAGCAGTACTTC.

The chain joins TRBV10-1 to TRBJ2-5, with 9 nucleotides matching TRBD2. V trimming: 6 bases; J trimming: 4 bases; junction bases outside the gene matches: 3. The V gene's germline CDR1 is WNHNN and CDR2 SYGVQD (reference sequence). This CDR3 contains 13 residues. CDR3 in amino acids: CASSSAGGETQYF. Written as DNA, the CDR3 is TGCGCCAGCAGCTCAGCGGGGGGAGAGACCCAGTACTTC.

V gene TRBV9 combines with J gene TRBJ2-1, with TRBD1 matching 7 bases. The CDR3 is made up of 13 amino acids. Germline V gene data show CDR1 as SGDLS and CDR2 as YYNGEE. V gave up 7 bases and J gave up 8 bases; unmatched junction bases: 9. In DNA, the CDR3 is TGTGCCAGCGGCAGAGGGGGCAGGGATGAGCAGTTCTTC. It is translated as CASGRGGRDEQFF. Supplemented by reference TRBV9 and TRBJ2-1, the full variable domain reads DSGVTQTPKHLITATGQRVTLRCSPRSGDLSVYWYQQSLDQGLQFLIQYYNGEERAKGNILERFSAQQFPDLHSELNLSSLELGDSALYFCASGRGGRDEQFFGPGTRLTVL.

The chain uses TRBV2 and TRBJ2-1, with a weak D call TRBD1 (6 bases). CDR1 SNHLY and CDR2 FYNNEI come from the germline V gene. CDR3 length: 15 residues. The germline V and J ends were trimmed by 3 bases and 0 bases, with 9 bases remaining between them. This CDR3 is CASSENRDSYNEQFF. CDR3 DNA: TGTGCCAGCAGTGAGAACAGGGACTCCTACAATGAGCAGTTCTTC.

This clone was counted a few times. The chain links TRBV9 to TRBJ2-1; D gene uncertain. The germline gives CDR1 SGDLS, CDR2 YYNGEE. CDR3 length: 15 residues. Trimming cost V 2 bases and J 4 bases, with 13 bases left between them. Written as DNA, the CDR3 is TGTGCCAGCAGCGTCGGTGCGTCCCTATACAATGAGCAGTTCTTC. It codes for CASSVGASLYNEQFF.

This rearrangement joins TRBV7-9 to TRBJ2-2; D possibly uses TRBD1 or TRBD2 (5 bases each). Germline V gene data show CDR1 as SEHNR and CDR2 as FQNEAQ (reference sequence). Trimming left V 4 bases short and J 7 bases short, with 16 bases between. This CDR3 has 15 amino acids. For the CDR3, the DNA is TGTGCCAGCAGCTCGGTTCAAGGGGCGGGCGGGGAGCTGTTTTTT. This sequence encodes CASSSVQGAGGELFF.

CDR3: CASSPQQGTTYEQYF. DNA of the CDR3: TGTGCCAGCAGCCCTCAGCAGGGAACAACCTACGAGCAGTACTTC. The chain recombines TRBV7-3 with TRBJ2-7, with a tentative D call TRBD1 (5 bases). The germline V and J ends were trimmed by 5 bases and 2 bases, with 16 bases remaining between them. The length of the CDR3 is 15 residues. CDR1 and CDR2 (germline): SGHTA, FQGTGA. Supplemented by reference TRBV7-3 and TRBJ2-7, the full variable domain reads GAGVSQTPSNKVTEKGKYVELRCDPISGHTALYWYRQSLGQGPEFLIYFQGTGAADDSGLPNDRFFAVRPEGSVSTLKIQRTERGDSAVYLCASSPQQGTTYEQYFGPGTRLTVT.

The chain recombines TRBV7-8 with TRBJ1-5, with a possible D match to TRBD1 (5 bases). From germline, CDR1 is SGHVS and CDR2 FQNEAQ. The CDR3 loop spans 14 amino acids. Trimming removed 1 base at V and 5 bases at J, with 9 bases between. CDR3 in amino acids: CASSLVDSYQPQHF. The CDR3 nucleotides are TGTGCCAGCAGCTTAGTAGACAGTTATCAGCCCCAGCATTTT.

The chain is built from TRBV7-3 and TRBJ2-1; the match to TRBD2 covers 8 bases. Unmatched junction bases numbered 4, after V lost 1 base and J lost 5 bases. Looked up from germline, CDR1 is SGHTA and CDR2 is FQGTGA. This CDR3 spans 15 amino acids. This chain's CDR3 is CASSLSGGIHNEQFF. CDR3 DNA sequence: TGTGCCAGCAGCTTAAGCGGGGGGATTCACAATGAGCAGTTCTTC. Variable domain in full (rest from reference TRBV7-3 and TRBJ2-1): GAGVSQTPSNKVTEKGKYVELRCDPISGHTALYWYRQSLGQGPEFLIYFQGTGAADDSGLPNDRFFAVRPEGSVSTLKIQRTERGDSAVYLCASSLSGGIHNEQFFGPGTRLTVL.